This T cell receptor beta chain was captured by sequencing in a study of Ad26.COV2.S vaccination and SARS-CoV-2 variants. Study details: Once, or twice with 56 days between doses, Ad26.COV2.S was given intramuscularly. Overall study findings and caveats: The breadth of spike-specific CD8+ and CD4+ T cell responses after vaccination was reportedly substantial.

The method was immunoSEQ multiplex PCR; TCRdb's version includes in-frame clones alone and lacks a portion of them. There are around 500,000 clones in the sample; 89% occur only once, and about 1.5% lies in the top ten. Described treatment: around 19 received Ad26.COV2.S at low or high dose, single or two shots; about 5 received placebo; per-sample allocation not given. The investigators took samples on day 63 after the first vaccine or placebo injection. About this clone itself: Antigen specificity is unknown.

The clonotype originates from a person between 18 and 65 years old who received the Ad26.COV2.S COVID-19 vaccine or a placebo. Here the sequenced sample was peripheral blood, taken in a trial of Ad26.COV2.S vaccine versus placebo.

The CDR3 DNA sequence: TGCGCCAGCAGCCAAGCTGGAAGGGCGGCGGAGACCCAGTACTTC. Its translation is CASSQAGRAAETQYF. The chain joins TRBV4-1 to TRBJ2-5; unclear D gene. Per germline, CDR1 MGHRA and CDR2 YSYEKL. V was shortened by 1 base and J by 5 bases, with 14 bases between the two germline ends. CDR3 length equals 15 residues.